This entry lists 15 T cell receptor beta chains sequenced from one sample in a study of T cells in women clearing cervical HPV infection. Measured with immunoSEQ multiplex PCR; TCRdb has only the in-frame clones, and not every one. Seen in this sample are fewer than 40,000 clones; the ten most common clones hold nearly 7%. The sequencing input was blood buffy coat. The receptor source for this set is a woman aged 18 to 69 with a cervical HPV16 infection that either progressed to CIN3+ or cleared (not recorded which).

The CDR3 DNA, read in part, is TGTGCCAGTAAATCATCGGGTCGGGTAGCGGGCAATACCAAAATCAACAATGAG. It encodes CASKSSGRVAGNTKINNE. The full CDR3 protein reads CASKSSGRVAGNTKINNEQFF. This chain uses TRBV19 with TRBJ2-1; the match to TRBD2 covers 7 bases. The CDR3 end lies 3 residues beyond the end of the read and is filled in from the germline J gene. There are 21 residues in the CDR3. Germline V gene sequence: CDR1 LNHDA, CDR2 SQIVND (reference sequence). V shed 7 bases, J shed 5 bases, and the junction held 29 bases outside the gene matches.

Turning to this clone: The CDR3 end lies 3 residues beyond the end of the read and is filled in from the germline J gene. J is TRBJ1-3 and V is TRBV12-3 or TRBV12-4; D is possibly TRBD1 (5 bases). With 2 bases removed from V and 4 bases from J, the gap between germline ends came to 12 bases. CDR3 length: 15 amino acids. CDR3 DNA, as far as it was read: TGTGCCAGCAGTTTAAGAAGGCAGGGCGGAAACACC. It is translated as CASSLRRQGGNT. The entire CDR3 protein reads CASSLRRQGGNTIYF.

For this clone: The read gets to within 3 residues of the CDR3 end, and the germline J gene fills in the rest. The V call is TRBV5-6, the J call TRBJ2-5, with D uncertain. The length of the CDR3 is 11 residues. Deletions cut 4 bases from V and 4 bases from J, with 5 bases between. Germline CDR1 SGHDT, CDR2 YYEEEE. The CDR3 region is CASSRRETQYF. Partial CDR3 DNA: TGTGCCAGCAGCCGCAGAGAGACC.

Note on this clone: Sequencing ends 3 residues short of the CDR3 end; the germline J gene provides the rest. The chain carries TRBV7-2 and TRBJ1-1; 8 bases fit TRBD1. V dropped 5 bases and J dropped 0; count of bases not matched to a gene: 2. CDR1 SGHTA and CDR2 FQGNSA come from the germline V gene. This CDR3 has 14 amino acids. CDR3 sequence reads: CASSVTGVNTEAFF. The sequenced CDR3 bases are TGTGCCAGCAGCGTGACAGGGGTGAACACTGAA.

About this clone itself: The read gets to within 3 residues of the CDR3 end, and the germline J gene fills in the rest. This chain connects TRBV20-1 to TRBJ2-2, with 10 bases that match TRBD2. Germline values: CDR1 DFQATT, CDR2 SNEGSKA (reference sequence). The V gene end was trimmed by 1 base and the J gene end by 5 bases; junction bases not matched to a gene: 10. The CDR3 loop spans 17 amino acids. This chain's CDR3 is CSARVPSGRGDTGELFF. The sequenced part of the CDR3 DNA is TGCAGTGCTAGAGTGCCTAGCGGGAGAGGGGATACCGGGGAG.

In regard to this clone: The read terminates 3 residues before the CDR3 end, so the remaining end is supplied by the germline J gene. The rearrangement uses TRBV5-1 and TRBJ1-2; perhaps TRBD1 as D (5 bases). This CDR3 is 18 amino acids long. V shed 1 base and J shed 6 bases, with 25 bases lying between them. The germline CDR1 and CDR2 sequences are SGHRS and YFSETQ. The CDR3 sequence is CASSLRRGRPRPIDGYTF. The DNA read from the CDR3 is TGCGCCAGCAGCTTGAGGCGGGGCAGGCCTAGGCCGATTGATGGC.

A remark on this clone: The CDR3 end lies 3 residues beyond the end of the read and is filled in from the germline J gene. The genes are TRBV30 and TRBJ2-7, with TRBD1 identical over 7 bases. Germline V gene lookup returns CDR1 GTSNPN and CDR2 SVGIG (reference sequence). CDR3 length: 16 amino acids. The V and J ends lost 3 bases and 2 bases, in that order; junction bases with no gene match: 13. CDR3 amino acids: CAWRITLGDRAYEQYF. The sequenced part of the CDR3 DNA is TGTGCCTGGAGGATAACACTGGGCGACAGGGCCTACGAG.

On this clone itself: The junction does not match germline at one end; this may be a read error. The read finishes 3 residues shy of the CDR3 end, and the germline J gene is used to complete it. V gene TRBV7-7 combines with J gene TRBJ2-2; the match to TRBD2 covers 8 bases. There are 15 residues in the CDR3. Germline V gene sequence: CDR1 SSHAT, CDR2 FNYEAQ (reference sequence). The part of the CDR3 DNA that was read is TGTGCTAGCAGCCCCGGGGGGGGTATCGTTGGGGAG. Encoded protein: CASSPGGGIVGE. The complete CDR3 reads CASSPGGGIVGELFF.

A note on this clone: The read ends 3 residues before the CDR3 terminus; that terminus is restored from the germline J gene. The chain employs TRBV7-9 and TRBJ2-5; no firm D call. Deletions cut 4 bases from V and 7 bases from J, with 16 bases between. CDR1 SEHNR and CDR2 FQNEAQ come from the germline V gene (reference sequence). The CDR3 is 14 residues long. Partial CDR3 DNA: TGTGCCAGCAGCTCCATCGACTTCAGAGGGACC. This sequence encodes CASSSIDFRGT. The full CDR3 sequence reads CASSSIDFRGTQYF.

To note about this clone: The read terminates 3 residues ahead of where the CDR3 ends, so the germline J gene completes it. The chain couples TRBV12-3 or TRBV12-4 to TRBJ1-1; 10 nucleotides match TRBD1. CDR3 length: 12 amino acids. After removal of 6 bases from V and 7 bases from J, the junction contained 2 bases not matched to a gene. The CDR3 spells CASSRTGGEAFF. CDR3 bases read: TGTGCCAGCAGCCGGACAGGGGGTGAA.

As for this clone: The CDR3 goes on 3 residues after the read ends, and that part is filled in from the germline J gene. This sequence joins TRBV19 and TRBJ1-2; weak D call: TRBD1 (5 bases). CDR1 and CDR2 from the germline V gene are LNHDA and SQIVND (reference sequence). This CDR3 is 13 amino acids long. CDR3 amino acids: CASSTAGHYDYTF. The covered CDR3 bases are TGTGCCAGTAGTACGGCCGGACACTACGAC.

Worth noting for this clone: From the germline J gene comes the end of the CDR3, since the read stops 3 residues before it. The chain couples TRBV7-9 to TRBJ1-2, with TRBD1 matching 7 bases. The CDR3 totals 14 residues. Germline V gives CDR1 SEHNR, CDR2 FQNEAQ (reference sequence). The CDR3: CASSLGTGGYDYTF. The covered CDR3 bases are TGTGCCAGCAGCTTAGGGACAGGTGGTTACGAC.

In regard to this clone: Read coverage stops 3 residues before the CDR3 terminus; the germline J gene supplies the remainder. V and J are TRBV6-2 or TRBV6-3 and TRBJ2-1; 8 bases agree with TRBD2. Germline V gives CDR1 MNHEY, CDR2 SVGEGT. The CDR3 spans 16 residues. J gave up 9 bases and V 0 bases, and 10 bases lay outside the gene matches. CDR3 bases read: TGTGCCAGCAGTTACTCGAGTATTTCGGCGGGAGGTGAG. It is translated as CASSYSSISAGGE. Given in full, the CDR3 is CASSYSSISAGGEQFF.

Concerning this clone: The CDR3 goes on 3 residues after the read ends, and that part is filled in from the germline J gene. This chain links TRBV6-2 or TRBV6-3 with TRBJ2-3; 8 nucleotides match TRBD2. Germline V gene data show CDR1 as MNHEY and CDR2 as SVGEGT. The CDR3 loop spans 14 amino acids. V was clipped by 2 bases and J by 3 bases; unmatched bases: 1. CDR3 DNA (partial): TGTGCCAGCAGTTACCAGCGGGAGACAGATACG. Translation: CASSYQRETDT. The whole CDR3 region reads CASSYQRETDTQYF.

A remark on this clone: The read ends 3 residues shy of where the CDR3 ends; the end is completed using the germline J gene. The J gene is TRBJ2-2, the V gene TRBV30; D is perhaps TRBD1 or TRBD2 (5 bases each). Germline V gene lookup returns CDR1 GTSNPN and CDR2 SVGIG (reference sequence). The length of the CDR3 is 14 residues. Incomplete CDR3 DNA: TGTGCCTCGAACCCAGGGATTACGGGATCACCG. Its protein product is CASNPGITGSP. The whole CDR3 sequence reads CASNPGITGSPLFF.